The table lists the clone carrying this T cell receptor (beta chain) with a few counts. No antigen is known for it. These data are taken from a study of identical twins. Overall study results and limits: Cord blood beta clonotypes that were abundant carried fewer insertions, and memory repertoires showed no such trend. Monozygotic twin pairs showed more out-of-frame TCR alpha sharing than models estimated. Some out-of-frame alpha sequences were shared by twins, and these showed excess low generation probability.

Germline assignment: CDR1 LGHNA and CDR2 YSLEER. The CDR3 has 16 residues. V trimming: 0 bases; J trimming: 0 bases; junction bases outside the gene matches: 4. TCRdb used MiXCR to reprocess the 5' RACE reads, holding one entry per CDR3 protein. The repertoire holds some 460,000 distinct CDR3 sequences, with approximately 14% as singletons. The same data also went into a second study, on yellow fever vaccine responses in identical twins. In that study: Twins reportedly appeared to share part of their vaccine T cell response while keeping part individual.

The TCR sequence derives from a woman between 18 and 29 years old in good health. Sample: CD4+ T cells sorted from blood. The chain uses TRBV4-3 and TRBJ1-1; the match to TRBD1 covers 7 bases. The CDR3 DNA is TGCGCCAGCAGCCAAGAAGGGACAGCATTGAACACTGAAGCTTTCTTT. It encodes CASSQEGTALNTEAFF.